What follows is one T cell receptor beta chain and its context. The antigen is unknown. The data were taken from a study of CD8 T cells in Susac syndrome. The CDR3 contains 13 residues. Trimming shortened V by 5 bases and J by 1 base, and 11 bases separated the two germline ends. Per the germline V gene, CDR1 is SQVTM and CDR2 is ANQGSEA. The authors reverse transcribed 0.5 to 1 ug RNA with random hexamers. Amplification of the TCR beta CDR3 was carried out by immunoSEQ multiplex PCR, which spanned a total of 54 Vbeta and 13 Jbeta segments. In TCRdb, the immunoSEQ multiplex PCR reads were re-called with MiXCR into one record per CDR3 protein. The data hold approximately 100,000 distinct CDR3 sequences, with around 93% observed a single time. Findings and limits, study-wide: Only a relatively small number of individuals were included in the TCR sequencing and HLA analysis.

CD8+ and CD4+ T cells were negatively isolated; TEMRA cells were FACS-enriched. The clonotype originates from a human donor in good health. The gene calls are TRBV29-1 and TRBJ1-1, with D unclear. Sequencing used CD8+ T cells from PBMCs. The CDR3 loop is CSVRHTENTEAFF. Here the CDR3 DNA reads TGCAGCGTTCGTCATACAGAGAACACTGAAGCTTTCTTT.